The source of this T cell receptor (beta chain) is a study of PD-1 blockade in classical Hodgkin lymphoma. Time point noted: newly diagnosed, previously untreated cHL patient sample. Investigators isolated CD4+ T cells from thawed PBMCs through magnetic negative selection. Untreated, newly diagnosed classical Hodgkin lymphoma PBMCs served for comparison. A word on this clone: Antigen: not known.

Trimming pared 6 bases from V and 0 bases from J, leaving 10 bases between. The CDR3 spans 13 residues. Germline CDR1 reads SQVTM; CDR2 reads ANQGSEA. Study-level findings and limits: Causes of the repertoire differences remain undefined, possibly disease activity or prior therapy. As was reported, newly diagnosed patients showed lower baseline TCR diversity than healthy donors did.

Generated by immunoSEQ multiplex PCR, the TCRdb table keeps only in-frame clones and is missing some. The sample lists 15,000 to 20,000 clones, over 75% seen once, with over 1% in the top ten. Source material: CD4+ T cells from blood. The rearrangement links TRBV29-1 to TRBJ2-3; D is perhaps TRBD2 (6 bases). The clonotype was recovered from a human donor with classical Hodgkin lymphoma. The chain's CDR3 is CSVGGVSTDTQYF. The CDR3 region has the DNA TGCAGCGTCGGCGGGGTTAGCACAGATACGCAGTATTTT.